Below are 10 T cell receptor beta chains sequenced from a single sample in a study of cytomegalovirus exposure and HLA in healthy donors. The PCR made use of 60 Vbeta and 13 Jbeta primers. Only in-frame clones appear in the TCRdb table, and some are missing; sequencing was by immunoSEQ multiplex PCR. Of about 170,000 clones in the sample, approximately 86% were seen once. The sample was PBMCs. These receptors all come from a male donor in good health and CMV-seronegative.

This chain links TRBV7-3 with TRBJ1-2, with D tentatively TRBD1 (5 bases). The germline V and J ends were trimmed by 5 bases and 8 bases, with 12 bases remaining between them. The CDR3 totals 12 residues. The germline gives CDR1 SGHTA, CDR2 FQGTGA. The CDR3 DNA reads TGTGCCAGCAGCCCCTGGGGGGGAGGCTACACCTTC. Translating gives CASSPWGGGYTF.

The chain carries TRBV5-1 and TRBJ2-7, with 9 bases lining up with TRBD1. J gave up 4 bases and V 2 bases, and 7 bases lay outside the gene matches. CDR1 SGHRS and CDR2 YFSETQ come from the germline V gene. The CDR3 sequence is 15 residues long. This CDR3 reads CASSLGTGWFYEQYF. The CDR3, as DNA: TGCGCCAGCAGCTTAGGGACAGGGTGGTTTTACGAGCAGTACTTC.

The V call is TRBV5-1, the J call TRBJ2-2, with D possibly TRBD2 on 5 matching bases. In germline, CDR1 is SGHRS, CDR2 YFSETQ. Trimming removed 0 bases from V and 7 bases from J, with 13 bases in between. The CDR3 totals 15 residues. The CDR3: CASSLEAGGLGELFF. The CDR3 bases are TGCGCCAGCAGCTTGGAGGCAGGTGGACTCGGGGAGCTGTTTTTT.

To note about this clone: The junction does not match germline at one end; this may be a read error. This chain connects TRBV7-9 to TRBJ1-1, with D uncertain. The germline gives CDR1 SEHNR, CDR2 FQNEAQ (reference sequence). The CDR3 covers 16 residues. CDR3: CSSSLGGQGWNTEAFF. CDR3 in DNA: TGTTCCAGCAGCTTGGGCGGGCAAGGCTGGAACACTGAAGCTTTCTTT.

This clone was seen just once. The CDR3 coding sequence is TGTGCCAGCAGCTCAGTGGGTCAGGGGAATGAAAAACTGTTTTTT. Translating it yields CASSSVGQGNEKLFF. The rearrangement links TRBV11-2 to TRBJ1-4; TRBD1 might be the D (6 bases). CDR1 is SGHAT, CDR2 FQNNGV, per germline. Trimming stripped 4 bases from V and 5 bases from J, with 14 bases between. CDR3 length equals 15 residues.

The chain joins TRBV20-1 to TRBJ1-2; D not certain. Germline-derived CDR1 and CDR2 are DFQATT and SNEGSKA (reference sequence). Trimming removed 6 bases at V and 6 bases at J, with 11 bases between. The CDR3 is 11 amino acids. For the CDR3, the DNA is TGCAGTGCGGGGAGGCAGGATGGCTACACCTTC. It yields the protein CSAGRQDGYTF.

Note on this clone: Other DNA sequences within the sample encode an identical CDR3. The gene calls are TRBV11-2 and TRBJ1-1, with 10 bases identical to TRBD1. Germline assignment: CDR1 SGHAT and CDR2 FQNNGV. The trim removed 0 bases at V and 4 bases at J, leaving 2 bases unmatched. This CDR3 has 15 residues. The DNA of the CDR3 is TGTGCCAGCAGCTTAGACGGACAGGGGGGCACTGAAGCTTTCTTT. Amino acids: CASSLDGQGGTEAFF.

V and J are TRBV2 and TRBJ1-6, with 12 bases lining up with TRBD1. Trimming took 11 bases from V and 7 from J; bases not matched to a gene: 3. The CDR3 loop spans 13 amino acids. From germline, CDR1 is SNHLY and CDR2 FYNNEI. The CDR3 coding sequence is TGTGCCGGGGGACAGGGGGCAAATTCACCCCTCCACTTT. Protein sequence: CAGGQGANSPLHF.

V usage is TRBV7-9 and J usage is TRBJ2-1; the match to TRBD2 covers 7 bases. The CDR3 length is 18 residues. Germline V CDR1 and CDR2: SEHNR, FQNEAQ (reference sequence). With V trimmed by 5 bases and J by 8 bases, 21 bases remained unmatched. CDR3 DNA: TGTGCCAGCAGCCCTTCACGATACGGGGGACTACCCGCCTATGAGCAGTTCTTC. It encodes CASSPSRYGGLPAYEQFF.

V is TRBV6-4 and J is TRBJ2-3, with 14 bases fitting TRBD2. The CDR3 consists of 15 residues. The J segment lost 6 bases and the V segment lost 5 bases, leaving 4 bases of the junction unmatched. Germline V lookup: CDR1 MRHNA, CDR2 SNTAGT. The CDR3 sequence is CASSRLAGGPDTQYF. In DNA form, the CDR3 reads TGTGCCAGCAGTCGACTAGCGGGGGGGCCGGATACGCAGTATTTT.